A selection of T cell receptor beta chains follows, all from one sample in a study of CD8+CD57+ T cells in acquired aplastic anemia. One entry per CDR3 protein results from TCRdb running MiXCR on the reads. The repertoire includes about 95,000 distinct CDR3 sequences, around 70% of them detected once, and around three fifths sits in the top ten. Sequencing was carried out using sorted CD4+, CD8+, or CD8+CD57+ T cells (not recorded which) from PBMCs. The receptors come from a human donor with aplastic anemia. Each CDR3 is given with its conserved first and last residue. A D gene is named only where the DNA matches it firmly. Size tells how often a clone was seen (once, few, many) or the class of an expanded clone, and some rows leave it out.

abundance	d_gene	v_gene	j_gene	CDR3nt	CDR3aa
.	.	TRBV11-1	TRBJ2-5	TGTGCCAGCAGCTCCCCGGGGGTTGAGCGGGTTAGTGAGACCCAGTACTTC	CASSSPGVERVSETQYF
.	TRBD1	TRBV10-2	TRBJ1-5	TGCGCCAGCTCGGGACAGGGCGCTCAGCCCCAGCATTTT	CASSGQGAQPQHF
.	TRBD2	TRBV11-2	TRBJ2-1	TGTGCCAGCAGAACCGGGACTAGTCAGAGGAATGAGCAGTTCTTC	CASRTGTSQRNEQFF
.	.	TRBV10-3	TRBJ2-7	TGTGCCATCAGTGAGTCACGGATCCAGTACTTC	CAISESRIQYF
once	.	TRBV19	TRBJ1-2	TGTGCCTCTAGTAGGCCAACGGGACAAAACTATGGCTACACCTTC	CASSRPTGQNYGYTF
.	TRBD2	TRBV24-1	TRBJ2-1	TGTGCCACCAGTGATTCGCGGGGTAGCGGGAATGAGCAGTTCTTC	CATSDSRGSGNEQFF
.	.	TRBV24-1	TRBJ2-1	TGTGCCACCAGTGATCCCAGCGCCAGCGGGCCTACTTACCGCGAGCAGTTCTTC	CATSDPSASGPTYREQFF
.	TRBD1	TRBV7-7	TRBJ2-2	TGTGCTAGCAGCCGGGACAGCACCGGGGAGCTGTTTTTT	CASSRDSTGELFF
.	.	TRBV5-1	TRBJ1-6	TGCGCCAGCAGCCGGAGCAGCTATAATTCACCCCTCCACTTT	CASSRSSYNSPLHF
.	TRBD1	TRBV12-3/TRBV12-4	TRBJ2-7	TGTGCCAGCACTCATACGGGACAGAGCTTTCTCGAGCAGTACTTC	CASTHTGQSFLEQYF
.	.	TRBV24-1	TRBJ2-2	TGTGCCACCAGTCGGGCCACCGGGGAGCTGTTTTTT	CATSRATGELFF
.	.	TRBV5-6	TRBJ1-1	TGTGCCAGCAGCGAATCTGGACAGATTGAAGCTTTCTTT	CASSESGQIEAFF
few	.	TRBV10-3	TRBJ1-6	TGTGCCATCAACAGGGAGGGAGGCACACCCCTCCACTTT	CAINREGGTPLHF
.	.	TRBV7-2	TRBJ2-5	TGTGCCAGCAGCCTTATGATTGGGCAAGAGACCCAGTACTTC	CASSLMIGQETQYF
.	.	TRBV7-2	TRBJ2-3	TGTGCCAGCAGCTTAAAATTGGGCACAGATACGCAGTATTTT	CASSLKLGTDTQYF
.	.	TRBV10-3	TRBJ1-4	TGTGCCATCAGTCAGGACAGCCCTGCAACTAATGAAAAACTGTTTTTT	CAISQDSPATNEKLFF